This T cell receptor (beta chain) was recovered during a study of long-term antiretroviral therapy in people with HIV. Study details: It was about a decade before the 2015 immediate-ART recommendation that the earliest samples were taken.

The libraries were made with immunoSEQ v3.0 at survey level. Produced via immunoSEQ multiplex PCR; TCRdb's table is partial and in-frame only. The sample has 30,000 to 40,000 clones; about 94% are singletons. Per the germline V gene, CDR1 is SGHTA and CDR2 is FQGNSA. The CDR3 runs to 14 residues. Trimming left V 3 bases short and J 8 bases short, with 16 bases between. Broader study findings: Repertoire dominance by clones expanded before ART was seen at all time points. Investigators report no available data on ART adherence, viral resistance or therapy changes. Compared with controls, HIV repertoires showed narrower CDR3 length ranges.

This clone was seen just once. Its matching antigen is unknown. The chain couples TRBV7-2 to TRBJ1-2; D may be TRBD1 (6 bases). Material: unsorted PBMCs, obtained around 5.5 years after starting antiretroviral therapy. The TCR sequence derives from a woman aged 45-60 years with HIV. Here the CDR3 DNA reads TGTGCCAGCAGCTTGAATCAACAGGGAGGGGGCTACACCTTC. Amino acids: CASSLNQQGGGYTF. Complete variable domain (other parts from reference TRBV7-2 and TRBJ1-2): GAGVSQSPSNKVTEKGKDVELRCDPISGHTALYWYRQSLGQGLEFLIYFQGNSAPDKSGLPSDRFSAERTGGSVSTLTIQRTQQEDSAVYLCASSLNQQGGGYTFGSGTRLTVV.